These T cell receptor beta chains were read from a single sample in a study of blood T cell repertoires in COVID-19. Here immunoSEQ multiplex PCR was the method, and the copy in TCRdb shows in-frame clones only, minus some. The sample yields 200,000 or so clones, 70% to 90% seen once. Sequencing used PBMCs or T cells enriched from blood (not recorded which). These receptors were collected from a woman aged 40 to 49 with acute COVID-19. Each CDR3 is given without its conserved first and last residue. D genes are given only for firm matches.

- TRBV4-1 ASSLIQLNEQF
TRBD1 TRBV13 ASSSGTRGDTQY
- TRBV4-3 ASSRGGAKETQY
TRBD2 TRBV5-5 ASSLAWVAGAGELF
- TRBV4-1 ASSQAREDEQY
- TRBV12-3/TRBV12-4 ASSFGKQHGYT
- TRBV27 ASSLMGAGGYT
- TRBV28 ASSLDAGAREQY
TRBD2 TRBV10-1 ASSRGLAGNEQF
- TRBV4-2 ASSQDPGAGQLEKLF
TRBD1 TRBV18 ASSRGQGTDTQY
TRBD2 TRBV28 ASSLWASGRVRDNEQF
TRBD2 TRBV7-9 ASSFLRGAYNEQF
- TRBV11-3 ASSLEAGTLYEQY
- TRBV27 ASSLDRLMNTEAF
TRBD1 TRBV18 ASSPKDRGLETQY
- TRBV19 ASSIQVSGVKTQY
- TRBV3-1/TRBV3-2 ASSQEQVQLY
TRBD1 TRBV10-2 ASRGQGNTEAF
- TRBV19 ASNQQNTGELF
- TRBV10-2 ASSDPSSGNTIY
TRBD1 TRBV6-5 ASKPRTGAYNEQF
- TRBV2 ASSVTSGSDTQY
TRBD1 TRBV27 ASSLGQNYSPLH
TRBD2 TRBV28 ASRTSGSRNEQY
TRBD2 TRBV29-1 SDTLLAGGRNEQF
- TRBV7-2 ASSLVVGQGNQPQH
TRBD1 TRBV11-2 ASSLVGQGPTDTQY
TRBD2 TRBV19 ASSTLAGGPGELF
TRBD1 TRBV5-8 ASRPGTGSNQPQH
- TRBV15 ATSRDFRLEGSYNEQF
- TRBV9 ASSVSGSANVLT
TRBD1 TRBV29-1 SGTGSGNTIY